This is a list of T cell receptor beta chains from one sample in a study of T cells after posttransplantation cyclophosphamide. Profiled with immunoSEQ multiplex PCR; TCRdb holds only in-frame clones, not every one. The data hold roughly 4,500 clones, with about 72% observed a single time. Here the sequenced sample was PBMCs, taken 362 days after allogeneic stem cell transplant with posttransplant cyclophosphamide. The receptors come from a male patient between 60 and 69 years old who received an allogeneic stem cell transplant from an unrelated donor, was CMV-positive, and had acute GVHD only. Some of these T cells may belong to the graft donor. Both conserved end residues are part of each CDR3. A D gene is named only where the DNA matches it firmly. Clone size is not always given. Where it is, it says once, few, many or a class for expanded clones.

>TRBV19|TRBD2|-|TRBJ2-7
TGTGCCACCCGAGGGCTAGCGGGATCCTACGAGCAGTACTTC
CATRGLAGSYEQYF
>TRBV15|TRBD2|-|TRBJ2-7
TGTGCCACCAGCAGGACTAGCGGGAGGCATAACGAGCAGTACTTC
CATSRTSGRHNEQYF
>TRBV27|TRBD2|once|TRBJ2-7
TGTGCCAGCTCGCGGGGGGGCGAGCAGTACTTC
CASSRGGEQYF
>TRBV18|-|-|TRBJ1-1
TGTGCCAGCTCTTCGGACAGGAACACTGAAGCTTTCTTT
CASSSDRNTEAFF
>TRBV7-2|-|-|TRBJ2-1
TGTGCCAGCAGCTCTCAGGGGGGACTAGGTTCGTACAATGAGCAGTTCTTC
CASSSQGGLGSYNEQFF
>TRBV28|TRBD1|-|TRBJ1-1
TGTGCCAGCAGTTTAAAACACAGGGGGCAGACTGAAGCTTTCTTT
CASSLKHRGQTEAFF
>TRBV10-3|-|-|TRBJ2-5
TGTGCCATCAGTGAGTATGGAACAGACCAAGAGACCCAGTACTTC
CAISEYGTDQETQYF
>TRBV30|-|few|TRBJ2-6
TGTGCCTGGAGTGTAGTCCGGAGCTCTGGGGCCAACGTCCTGACTTTC
CAWSVVRSSGANVLTF
>TRBV28|-|-|TRBJ1-1
TGTGCCAGCAGTCGGGACACCACTGGGACTGAAGCTTTCTTT
CASSRDTTGTEAFF
>TRBV5-6|TRBD1|-|TRBJ2-5
TGTGCCAGCAGCCTAGACGACAGGGGGAGCGGAGAGACCCAGTACTTC
CASSLDDRGSGETQYF
>TRBV7-9|-|-|TRBJ2-1
TGTGCCAGCAGATCGGGTTCCTACAATGAGCAGTTCTTC
CASRSGSYNEQFF
>TRBV6-1|-|few|TRBJ1-1
TGTGCCAGCCGAGGGTACGAAGCTTTCTTT
CASRGYEAFF
>TRBV19|TRBD2|-|TRBJ2-7
TGTGCCAGTAGTATCAAGCGGGGGCCCTCCTACGAGCAGTACTTC
CASSIKRGPSYEQYF
>TRBV14|-|few|TRBJ2-7
TGTGCCAGCAGCCCCGGGTCGGGAAACTACTACGAGCAGTACTTC
CASSPGSGNYYEQYF
>TRBV19|TRBD2|-|TRBJ2-4
TGTGCCAGTAGTATAGACCGAGAAAGGACTAGCGGACTAGCCAAAAACATTCAGTACTTC
CASSIDRERTSGLAKNIQYF
>TRBV27|-|-|TRBJ2-1
TGTGCCAGCAGTTTTGAGGGTTTTAGGGAGCAGTTCTTC
CASSFEGFREQFF
>TRBV25-1|-|-|TRBJ2-2
TGTGCCAGCAGTGCTCAGGTGAACACCGGGGAGCTGTTTTTT
CASSAQVNTGELFF
>TRBV5-1|-|-|TRBJ2-1
TGCGCCAGCCGCGGGACGGCGACCTACAATGAGCAGTTCTTC
CASRGTATYNEQFF
>TRBV7-2|-|once|TRBJ1-6
TGTGCCAGCAGCTTAGCATCCGGGGGACATTCACCCCTCCACTTT
CASSLASGGHSPLHF
>TRBV19|TRBD2|once|TRBJ2-2
TGTGCCAGTAGTATCCGGAGCGGGAAGGCCGGGGAGCTGTTTTTT
CASSIRSGKAGELFF